These 5 T cell receptor beta chains were sequenced from one sample in a study of shared T cell receptors in the human thymus. Assay used: immunoSEQ multiplex PCR; TCRdb lists only in-frame clones, some missing. This table has under 850,000 clones, 88% appearing once. The data were also submitted as part of a second study, on human thymus T cells.

Material: thymocytes. The receptors derive from a boy younger than two with a congenital heart defect.

The rearrangement uses TRBV10-2 and TRBJ2-7; 8 bases agree with TRBD2. V was clipped by 4 bases and J by 5 bases; unmatched bases: 13. The CDR3 spans 16 residues. Germline V gene data show CDR1 as WSHSY and CDR2 as SAAADI. The CDR3 sequence: CASSATRLAWGDEQYF. CDR3 coding DNA: TGCGCCAGCAGTGCAACAAGACTAGCGTGGGGTGACGAGCAGTACTTC.

CDR3 residues: CASGQFVSYGYTF. CDR3 coding DNA: TGTGCCAGCGGACAGTTTGTGTCTTATGGCTACACCTTC. The chain is built from TRBV6-1 and TRBJ1-2, with D perhaps matching TRBD1 (6 bases). The CDR3 is 13 amino acids. V lost 8 bases to trimming and J lost 5 bases, with 15 bases between them. Germline assignment: CDR1 MNHNS and CDR2 SASEGT.

This clone is a singleton in its sample. The rearrangement uses TRBV6-1 and TRBJ2-5; D call uncertain. Germline V lookup: CDR1 MNHNS, CDR2 SASEGT. CDR3 length: 13 amino acids. V was clipped by 4 bases and J by 1 base, with 7 bases between them. The CDR3 coding sequence is TGTGCCAGCAGTGCTGACACCCAAGAGACCCAGTACTTC. Translated, it gives CASSADTQETQYF.

The rearrangement uses TRBV10-3 and TRBJ2-7; 11 positions match TRBD2. The CDR3 is 16 amino acids. The junction had 10 bases not matched to a gene; V was cut back by 6 bases and J by 3 bases. Germline CDR1 ENHRY, CDR2 SYGVKD. CDR3 protein: CAIRKILAGEGYEQYF. Written as DNA, the CDR3 is TGTGCCATCAGGAAAATACTAGCGGGAGAAGGCTACGAGCAGTACTTC.

The chain links TRBV4-1 to TRBJ2-3; 12 nucleotides match TRBD2. The V gene's germline CDR1 is MGHRA and CDR2 YSYEKL. With 2 bases clipped from V and 5 bases from J, the junction kept 5 bases outside the gene matches. The CDR3 extends over 16 amino acids. CDR3 in amino acids: CASSQNPGLAGDTQYF. The CDR3, as DNA: TGCGCCAGCAGCCAAAACCCGGGACTAGCGGGAGATACGCAGTATTTT.